Below, 8 T cell receptor beta chains from the same sample are listed, as sequenced in a study of identical twins. TCRdb processed the 5' RACE reads anew with MiXCR; each CDR3 protein has one entry. The data show about 290,000 distinct CDR3 sequences, with roughly 9% seen just once and around 7.1% held by the top ten. This sample was also put to use in a study of yellow fever vaccine responses in identical twins.

The sequencing input was CD8+ T cells sorted from blood. These receptors came from a woman younger than 35 in good health.

The V call is TRBV6-1, the J call TRBJ2-6, with no clear D. The V and J ends lost 6 bases and 3 bases respectively, with 6 bases between them. Germline CDR1 reads MNHNS; CDR2 reads SASEGT. The CDR3 consists of 13 residues. CDR3 loop: CASRRGGANVLTF. The CDR3 bases are TGTGCCAGCAGGCGCGGTGGGGCCAACGTCCTGACTTTC.

This clonotype was counted at least ten times. This chain links TRBV9 with TRBJ2-3; D unclear. Germline loops: CDR1 SGDLS, CDR2 YYNGEE. Trimming cost V 0 bases and J 2 bases, with 19 bases left between them. This CDR3 is built from 18 residues. The CDR3 bases are TGTGCCAGCAGCGTAGAAGCCCTAGTGCTGGTCCCCACAGATACGCAGTATTTT. Its translation: CASSVEALVLVPTDTQYF.

This clonotype was counted a few times. The CDR3 nucleotides are TGTGCCAGCAGCCCAGACAGGGAGAGTCGGCACGAGCAGTACTTC. Its translation: CASSPDRESRHEQYF. This chain connects TRBV12-3 or TRBV12-4 to TRBJ2-7, with 7 bases matching TRBD1. CDR3 size: 15 residues. V lost 6 bases, J lost 5 bases, and 13 bases stayed unmatched.

In its sample, this clonotype was seen many times. V usage is TRBV10-3 and J usage is TRBJ2-1; no firm D call. Germline loops: CDR1 ENHRY, CDR2 SYGVKD. With 6 bases removed from V and 8 bases from J, the gap between germline ends came to 11 bases. This CDR3 region has 12 residues. The CDR3 DNA is TGTGCCATCAGCGACGTGGCGGATGAGCAGTTCTTC. This sequence encodes CAISDVADEQFF.

This clonotype occurred many times. The CDR3 sequence is CASSSQRFSSYNEQFF. DNA for the CDR3: TGTGCCAGCAGCTCCCAGCGCTTTAGCTCCTACAATGAGCAGTTCTTC. The chain links TRBV7-9 to TRBJ2-1; D is unresolved. CDR3 length: 16 residues. Germline V gene sequence: CDR1 SEHNR, CDR2 FQNEAQ (reference sequence). The V end lost 4 bases, the J end lost 0 bases, and 13 bases lay between the germline ends.

This clonotype has at least ten counts. V usage is TRBV5-1 and J usage is TRBJ2-5; D assignment may be TRBD1 or TRBD2 (5 bases each). The V end lost 0 bases, the J end lost 5 bases, and 11 bases lay between the germline ends. Germline V gene lookup returns CDR1 SGHRS and CDR2 YFSETQ. This CDR3 has 14 residues. The CDR3 here is CASSLAVGDETQYF. CDR3 sequence (DNA): TGCGCCAGCAGCTTGGCCGTGGGGGACGAGACCCAGTACTTC. Variable domain in full (rest from reference TRBV5-1 and TRBJ2-5): KAGVTQTPRYLIKTRGQQVTLSCSPISGHRSVSWYQQTPGQGLQFLFEYFSETQRNKGNFPGRFSGRQFSNSRSEMNVSTLELGDSALYLCASSLAVGDETQYFGPGTRLLVL.

The chain links TRBV28 to TRBJ2-1, with TRBD2 matching over 7 bases. The trim removed 5 bases at V and 7 bases at J, leaving 8 bases unmatched. The CDR3 length is 14 residues. Germline values: CDR1 MDHEN, CDR2 SYDVKM. The CDR3 reads CASSEPGGRNEQFF. CDR3 in DNA: TGTGCCAGCAGTGAACCCGGGGGGAGAAATGAGCAGTTCTTC. Full variable domain (outside the CDR3, taken from reference TRBV28 and TRBJ2-1): DVKVTQSSRYLVKRTGEKVFLECVQDMDHENMFWYRQDPGLGLRLIYFSYDVKMKEKGDIPEGYSVSREKKERFSLILESASTNQTSMYLCASSEPGGRNEQFFGPGTRLTVL.

The sample holds a few counts of this clonotype. The V gene is TRBV7-2, the J gene TRBJ1-4; D is possibly TRBD1 (5 bases). Deletions cut 5 bases from V and 5 bases from J, with 12 bases between. Per the germline V gene, CDR1 is SGHTA and CDR2 is FQGNSA. This CDR3 contains 14 residues. The CDR3 reads CASSPTGANEKLFF. For the CDR3, the DNA is TGTGCCAGCAGCCCCACCGGGGCGAATGAAAAACTGTTTTTT.